This T cell receptor beta chain was sequenced for a study of T cells after yellow fever vaccination. The overall study: Preparation of the low-cell-number fractions used SMART-Seq v4 Ultra Low Input.

Trimming pared 5 bases from V and 1 base from J, leaving 13 bases between. CDR1 SGHRS and CDR2 YFSETQ come from the germline V gene. The length of the CDR3 is 15 residues. This clonotype was detected a few times. Generation of TCR cDNA used 5'RACE template switching (which added a universal primer site and UMIs). Each CDR3 protein is one row after TCRdb ran MiXCR on the 5' RACE reads. Among 90,000 to 150,000 distinct CDR3 sequences listed, roughly 7.9% were seen once. The starting material was CD4+ T cells sorted from PBMCs, obtained approximately 47 days after the first yellow fever vaccination. This sequence originates from a man aged 18-30 years who received the YFV17D yellow fever vaccine. The genes are TRBV5-1 and TRBJ1-5; D is ambiguous. DNA of the CDR3: TGCGCCAGCAGGCGGGATCCCCGCAGCAATCAGCCCCAGCATTTT. This gives the protein CASRRDPRSNQPQHF.